This T cell receptor (beta chain) was identified in a study of early T cells in non-severe SARS-CoV-2 infection. About the research overall: The input, bulk RNA from unsorted whole blood, was sequenced, and chains were unpaired.

The library protocol tagged individual cDNA molecules with unique molecular identifiers. TCRdb analysed the 5' RACE reads with MiXCR anew, one entry per CDR3 protein. Of about 47,000 distinct CDR3 sequences in the sample, less than 10% are singletons; the top ten hold roughly 5.5%. Trimming left V 1 base short and J 9 bases short, with 8 bases between. Germline V gene sequence: CDR1 SGHRS, CDR2 YFSETQ. The CDR3 consists of 12 residues. This receptor was obtained from an adult who was a healthcare worker with PCR-confirmed SARS-CoV-2 infection or an uninfected control (not recorded which). The source material was whole blood, sampled at baseline. This sequence joins TRBV5-1 and TRBJ2-1; D unresolved. The CDR3: CASSLLQFEQFF. The CDR3 DNA sequence: TGCGCCAGCAGCTTGTTACAATTTGAGCAGTTCTTC.